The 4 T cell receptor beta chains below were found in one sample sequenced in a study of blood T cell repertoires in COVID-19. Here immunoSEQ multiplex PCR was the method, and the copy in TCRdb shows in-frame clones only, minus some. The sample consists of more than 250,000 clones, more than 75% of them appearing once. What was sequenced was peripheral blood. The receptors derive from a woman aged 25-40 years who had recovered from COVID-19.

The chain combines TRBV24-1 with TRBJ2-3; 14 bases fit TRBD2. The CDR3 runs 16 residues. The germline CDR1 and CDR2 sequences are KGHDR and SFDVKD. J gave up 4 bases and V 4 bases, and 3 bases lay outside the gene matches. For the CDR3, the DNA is TGTGCCACCAGTGAGTCGACTAGCGGGGGGGCAGATACGCAGTATTTT. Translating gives CATSESTSGGADTQYF.

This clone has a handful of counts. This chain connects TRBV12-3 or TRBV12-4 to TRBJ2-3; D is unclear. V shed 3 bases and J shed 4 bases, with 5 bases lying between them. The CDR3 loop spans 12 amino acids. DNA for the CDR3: TGTGCCAGCAGTTTTCCTGCAGATACGCAGTATTTT. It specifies CASSFPADTQYF.

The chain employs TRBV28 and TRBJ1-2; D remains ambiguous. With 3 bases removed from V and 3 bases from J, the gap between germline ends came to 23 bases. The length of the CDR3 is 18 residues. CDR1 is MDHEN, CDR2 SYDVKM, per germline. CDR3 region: CASSLGGRRAWGDYGYTF. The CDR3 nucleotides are TGTGCCAGCAGTTTGGGAGGTCGGAGGGCGTGGGGTGACTATGGCTACACCTTC.

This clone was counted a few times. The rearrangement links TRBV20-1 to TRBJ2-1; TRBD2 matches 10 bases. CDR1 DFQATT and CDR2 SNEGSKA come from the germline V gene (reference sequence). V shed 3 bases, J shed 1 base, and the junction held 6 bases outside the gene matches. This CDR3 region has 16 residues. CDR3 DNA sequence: TGCAGTGCTAGTGGAACTAGCGGGATATCCTACAATGAGCAGTTCTTC. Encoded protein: CSASGTSGISYNEQFF.